The T cell receptor beta chain described here comes from a study of blood T cell repertoires in COVID-19. Looking at the study overall: Samples taken during acute and convalescent COVID-19 were collected in the United States, Italy and Spain. PBMCs, B-cell-depleted T cells, or T cells were the source of the cDNA or gDNA that made up the material.

CDR3 length: 14 residues. The germline V gene encodes CDR1 PRHDT and CDR2 FYEKMQ (reference sequence). V lost 5 bases, J lost 10 bases, and 15 bases lay in between. As originally analysed: Reference gene primer amplification gave estimated nucleated cell counts. Libraries were prepared by immunoSEQ multiplex PCR; TCRdb keeps only in-frame clonotypes and omits some of them. V, J and clone size were drawn from that table, and D and trimming were deduced from the DNA. The repertoire holds about 250,000 clones, with roughly 81% as singletons. This clone was detected only a few times. V usage is TRBV13 and J usage is TRBJ1-6; weak D call: TRBD1 (6 bases). The sequencing sample was made of peripheral blood. The clonotype comes from a man in his fifties with acute or convalescent COVID-19. This CDR3 is CASSPSGDKSPLHF. In DNA, the CDR3 is TGTGCCAGCAGCCCCTCCGGGGACAAGTCACCCCTCCACTTT.